This paragraph covers one T cell receptor beta chain sequence. This entry belongs to a study of blood T cell repertoires in COVID-19. On the study more broadly: There were acute and convalescent COVID-19 samples, and they came from the United States, Italy and Spain. T cells, B-cell-depleted T cells, or PBMCs provided the cDNA or gDNA that served as material.

The germline V gene encodes CDR1 KGHDR and CDR2 SFDVKD. The CDR3 spans 17 residues. Losses at the gene ends were 3 bases for V and 4 bases for J; bases not matched to a gene: 5. Authors' methods: Reference gene primer amplification in the assay estimated nucleated cell counts. Sequencing used immunoSEQ multiplex PCR; TCRdb keeps in-frame clones, though not all of them. Clonal size and the V and J genes are those of that table, whereas D and trimming came from the DNA. This table holds roughly 110,000 clones, around 86% found once. This clonotype originated in a man between 70 and 80 years old with acute or convalescent COVID-19. The chain couples TRBV24-1 to TRBJ2-2; the match to TRBD2 covers 12 bases. Sequenced: peripheral blood. CDR3 nucleotide sequence: TGTGCCACCAGTGATCCCTCTAGCGGGGGGGGCACCGGGGAGCTGTTTTTT. This gives the protein CATSDPSSGGGTGELFF.